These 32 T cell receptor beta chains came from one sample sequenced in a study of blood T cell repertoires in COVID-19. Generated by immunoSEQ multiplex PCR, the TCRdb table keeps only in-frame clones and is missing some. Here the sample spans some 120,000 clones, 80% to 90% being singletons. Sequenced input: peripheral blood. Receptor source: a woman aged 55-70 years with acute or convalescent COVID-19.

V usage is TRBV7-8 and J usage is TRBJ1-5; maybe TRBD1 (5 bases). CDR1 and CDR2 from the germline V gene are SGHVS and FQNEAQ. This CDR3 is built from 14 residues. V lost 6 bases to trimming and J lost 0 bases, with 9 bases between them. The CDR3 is CASREGNSNQPQHF. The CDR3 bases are TGTGCCAGCAGGGAGGGGAATAGCAATCAGCCCCAGCATTTT.

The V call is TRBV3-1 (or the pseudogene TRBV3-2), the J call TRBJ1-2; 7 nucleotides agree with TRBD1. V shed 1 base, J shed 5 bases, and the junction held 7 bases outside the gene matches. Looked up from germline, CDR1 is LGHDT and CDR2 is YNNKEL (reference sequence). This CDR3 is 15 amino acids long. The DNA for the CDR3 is TGTGCCAGCAGCCAAGTCTCGGGACAGTATTATGGCTACACCTTC. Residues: CASSQVSGQYYGYTF.

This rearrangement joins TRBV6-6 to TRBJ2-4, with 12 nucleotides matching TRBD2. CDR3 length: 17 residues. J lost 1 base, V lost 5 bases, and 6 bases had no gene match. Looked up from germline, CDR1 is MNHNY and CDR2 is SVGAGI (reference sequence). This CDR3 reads CASSQTTSGSAKNIQYF. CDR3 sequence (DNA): TGTGCCAGCAGTCAGACGACTAGCGGGAGTGCCAAAAACATTCAGTACTTC.

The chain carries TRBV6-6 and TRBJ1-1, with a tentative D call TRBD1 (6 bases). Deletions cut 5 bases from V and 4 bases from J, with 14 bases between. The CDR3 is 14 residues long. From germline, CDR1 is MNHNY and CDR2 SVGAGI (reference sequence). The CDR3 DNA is TGTGCCAGCAGTCCACAGGGCGTTGGCACTGAAGCTTTCTTT. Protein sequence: CASSPQGVGTEAFF.

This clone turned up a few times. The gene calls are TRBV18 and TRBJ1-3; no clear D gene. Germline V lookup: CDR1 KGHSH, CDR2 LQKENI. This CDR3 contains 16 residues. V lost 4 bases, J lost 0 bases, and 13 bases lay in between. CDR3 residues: CASSLIDGDSGNTIYF. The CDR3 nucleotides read TGTGCCAGCTCACTGATCGACGGAGACTCTGGAAACACCATATATTTT.

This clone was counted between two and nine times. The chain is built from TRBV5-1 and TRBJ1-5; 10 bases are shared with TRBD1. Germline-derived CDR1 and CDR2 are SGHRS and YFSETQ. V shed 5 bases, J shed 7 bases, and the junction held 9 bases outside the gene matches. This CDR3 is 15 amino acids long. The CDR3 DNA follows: TGCGCCAGCAGTCCCGGGACAGGGGTTAGGCAGCCCCAGCATTTT. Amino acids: CASSPGTGVRQPQHF.

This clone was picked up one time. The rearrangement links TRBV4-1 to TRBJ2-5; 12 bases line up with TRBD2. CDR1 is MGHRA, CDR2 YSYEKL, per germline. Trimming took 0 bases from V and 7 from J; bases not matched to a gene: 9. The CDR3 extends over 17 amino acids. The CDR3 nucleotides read TGCGCCAGCAGCCAAGATCTGGCTAGCGGGAGGGCCGGGACCCAGTACTTC. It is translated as CASSQDLASGRAGTQYF.

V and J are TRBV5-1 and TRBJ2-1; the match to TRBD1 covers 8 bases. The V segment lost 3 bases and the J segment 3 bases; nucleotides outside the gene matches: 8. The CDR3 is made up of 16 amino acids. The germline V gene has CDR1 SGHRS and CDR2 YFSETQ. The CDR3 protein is CASSSETGVGYNEQFF. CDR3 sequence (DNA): TGCGCCAGCAGCTCAGAGACAGGGGTAGGCTACAATGAGCAGTTCTTC.

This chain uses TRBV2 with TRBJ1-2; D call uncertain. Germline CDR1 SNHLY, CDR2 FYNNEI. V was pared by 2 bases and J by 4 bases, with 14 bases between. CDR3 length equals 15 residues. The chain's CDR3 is CASSETGREVYGYTF. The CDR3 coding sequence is TGTGCCAGCAGTGAAACCGGCCGGGAAGTCTATGGCTACACCTTC.

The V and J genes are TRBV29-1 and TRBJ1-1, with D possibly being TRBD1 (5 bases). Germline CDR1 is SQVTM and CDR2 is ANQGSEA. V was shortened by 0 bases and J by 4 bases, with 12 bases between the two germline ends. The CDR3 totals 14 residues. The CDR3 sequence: CSVEEAAGGTEAFF. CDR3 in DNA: TGCAGCGTTGAAGAGGCGGCGGGGGGCACTGAAGCTTTCTTT.

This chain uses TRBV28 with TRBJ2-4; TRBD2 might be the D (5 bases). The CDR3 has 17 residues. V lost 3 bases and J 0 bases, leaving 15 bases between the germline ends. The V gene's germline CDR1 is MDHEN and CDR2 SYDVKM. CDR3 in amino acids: CASSLKGAPQAKNIQYF. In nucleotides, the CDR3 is TGTGCCAGCAGTTTGAAGGGAGCCCCCCAAGCCAAAAACATTCAGTACTTC.

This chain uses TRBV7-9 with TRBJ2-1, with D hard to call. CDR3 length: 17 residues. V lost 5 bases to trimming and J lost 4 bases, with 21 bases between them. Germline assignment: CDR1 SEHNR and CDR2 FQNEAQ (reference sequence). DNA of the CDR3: TGTGCCAGCAGCCCTTCCCCCCCCAGTAAATCTTACAATGAGCAGTTCTTC. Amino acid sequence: CASSPSPPSKSYNEQFF.

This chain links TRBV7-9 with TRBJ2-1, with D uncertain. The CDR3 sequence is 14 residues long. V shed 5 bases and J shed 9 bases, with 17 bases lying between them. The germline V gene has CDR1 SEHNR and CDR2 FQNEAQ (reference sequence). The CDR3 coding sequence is TGTGCCAGCAGCCCACACTGGGCTCGTGGTGAGCAGTTCTTC. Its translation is CASSPHWARGEQFF. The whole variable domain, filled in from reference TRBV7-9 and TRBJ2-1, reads DTGVSQNPRHKITKRGQNVTFRCDPISEHNRLYWYRQTLGQGPEFLTYFQNEAQLEKSRLLSDRFSAERPKGSFSTLEIQRTEQGDSAMYLCASSPHWARGEQFFGPGTRLTVL.

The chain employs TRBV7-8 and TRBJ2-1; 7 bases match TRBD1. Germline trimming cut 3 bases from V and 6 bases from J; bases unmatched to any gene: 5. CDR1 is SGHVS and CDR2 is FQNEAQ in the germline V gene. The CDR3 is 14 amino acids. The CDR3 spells CASSFRDRVNEQFF. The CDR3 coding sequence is TGTGCCAGCAGCTTCCGGGACAGAGTCAATGAGCAGTTCTTC. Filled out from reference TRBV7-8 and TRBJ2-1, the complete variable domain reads GAGVSQSPRYKVAKRGQDVALRCDPISGHVSLFWYQQALGQGPEFLTYFQNEAQLDKSGLPSDRFFAERPEGSVSTLKIQRTQQEDSAVYLCASSFRDRVNEQFFGPGTRLTVL.

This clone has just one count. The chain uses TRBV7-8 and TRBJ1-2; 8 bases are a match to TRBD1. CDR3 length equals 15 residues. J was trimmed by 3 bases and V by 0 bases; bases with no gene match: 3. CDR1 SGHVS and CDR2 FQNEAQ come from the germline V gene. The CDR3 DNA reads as TGTGCCAGCAGCTTAGCGGGACAGGCGGACTATGGCTACACCTTC. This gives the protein CASSLAGQADYGYTF.

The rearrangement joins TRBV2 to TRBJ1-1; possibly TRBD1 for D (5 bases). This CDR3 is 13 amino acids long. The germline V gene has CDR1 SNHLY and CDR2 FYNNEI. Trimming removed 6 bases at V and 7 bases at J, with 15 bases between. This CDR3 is CASSLMVQGEAFF. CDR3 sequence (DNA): TGTGCCAGCAGCCTAATGGTCCAGGGTGAAGCTTTCTTT.

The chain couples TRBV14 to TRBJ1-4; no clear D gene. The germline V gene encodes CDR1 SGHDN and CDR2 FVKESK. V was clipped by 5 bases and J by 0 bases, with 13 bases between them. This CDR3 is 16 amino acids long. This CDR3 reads CASSMRRGATNEKLFF. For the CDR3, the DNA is TGTGCCAGCAGCATGCGACGGGGTGCAACTAATGAAAAACTGTTTTTT.

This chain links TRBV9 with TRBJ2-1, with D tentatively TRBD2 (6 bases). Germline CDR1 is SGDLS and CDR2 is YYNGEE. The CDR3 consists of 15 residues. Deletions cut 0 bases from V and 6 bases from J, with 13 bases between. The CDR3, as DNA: TGTGCCAGCAGCGTAGAGGAGGGGCAAGGCAATGAGCAGTTCTTC. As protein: CASSVEEGQGNEQFF.

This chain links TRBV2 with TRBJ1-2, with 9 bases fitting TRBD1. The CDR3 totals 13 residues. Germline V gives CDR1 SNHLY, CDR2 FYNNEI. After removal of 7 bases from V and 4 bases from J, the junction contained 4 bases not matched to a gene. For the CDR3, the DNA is TGTGCCAGCAATACAGGGGGCGGCTATGGCTACACCTTC. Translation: CASNTGGGYGYTF.

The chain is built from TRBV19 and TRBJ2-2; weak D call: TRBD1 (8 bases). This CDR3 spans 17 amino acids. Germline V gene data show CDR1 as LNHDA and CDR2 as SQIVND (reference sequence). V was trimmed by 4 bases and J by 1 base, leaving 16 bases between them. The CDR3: CASSTRRGTGNTGELFF. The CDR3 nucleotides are TGTGCCAGTAGTACCAGGCGGGGGACAGGGAACACCGGGGAGCTGTTTTTT. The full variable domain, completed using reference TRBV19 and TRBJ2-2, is DGGITQSPKYLFRKEGQNVTLSCEQNLNHDAMYWYRQDPGQGLRLIYYSQIVNDFQKGDIAEGYSVSREKKESFPLTVTSAQKNPTAFYLCASSTRRGTGNTGELFFGEGSRLTVL.

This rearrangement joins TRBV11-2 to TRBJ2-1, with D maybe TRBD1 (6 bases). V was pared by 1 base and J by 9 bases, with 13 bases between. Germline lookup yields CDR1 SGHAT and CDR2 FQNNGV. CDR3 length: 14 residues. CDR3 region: CASSLGTVGSEQFF. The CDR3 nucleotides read TGTGCCAGCAGCTTAGGGACAGTTGGCAGTGAGCAGTTCTTC. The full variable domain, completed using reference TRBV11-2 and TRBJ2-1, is EAGVAQSPRYKIIEKRQSVAFWCNPISGHATLYWYQQILGQGPKLLIQFQNNGVVDDSQLPKDRFSAERLKGVDSTLKIQPAKLEDSAVYLCASSLGTVGSEQFFGPGTRLTVL.

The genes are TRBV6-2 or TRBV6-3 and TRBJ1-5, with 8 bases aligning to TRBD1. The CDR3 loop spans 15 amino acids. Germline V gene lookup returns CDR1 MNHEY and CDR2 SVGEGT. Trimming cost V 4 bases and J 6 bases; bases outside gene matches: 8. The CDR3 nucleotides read TGTGCCAGCAGTTTAATGGGACAGGCGGGTCAGCCCCAGCATTTT. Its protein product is CASSLMGQAGQPQHF.

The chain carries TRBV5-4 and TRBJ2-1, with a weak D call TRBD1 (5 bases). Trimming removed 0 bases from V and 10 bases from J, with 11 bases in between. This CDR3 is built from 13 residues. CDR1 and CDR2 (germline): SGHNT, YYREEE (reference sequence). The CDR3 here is CASSLGGAREQFF. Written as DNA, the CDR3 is TGTGCCAGCAGCTTGGGTGGGGCGCGCGAGCAGTTCTTC.

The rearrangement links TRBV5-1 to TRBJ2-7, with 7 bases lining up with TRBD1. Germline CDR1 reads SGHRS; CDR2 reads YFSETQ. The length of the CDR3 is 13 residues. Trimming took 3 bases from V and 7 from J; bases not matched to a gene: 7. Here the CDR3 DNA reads TGCGCCAGCAGCTATGGGACAGACCTTGAGCAGTACTTC. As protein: CASSYGTDLEQYF. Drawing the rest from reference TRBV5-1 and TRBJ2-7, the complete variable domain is KAGVTQTPRYLIKTRGQQVTLSCSPISGHRSVSWYQQTPGQGLQFLFEYFSETQRNKGNFPGRFSGRQFSNSRSEMNVSTLELGDSALYLCASSYGTDLEQYFGPGTRLTVT.

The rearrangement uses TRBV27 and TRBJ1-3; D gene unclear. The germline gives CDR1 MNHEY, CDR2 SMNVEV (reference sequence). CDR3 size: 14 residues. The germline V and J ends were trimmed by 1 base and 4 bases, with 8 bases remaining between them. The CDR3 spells CASSLYGSGNTIYF. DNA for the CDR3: TGTGCCAGCAGTTTATACGGGTCCGGAAACACCATATATTTT.

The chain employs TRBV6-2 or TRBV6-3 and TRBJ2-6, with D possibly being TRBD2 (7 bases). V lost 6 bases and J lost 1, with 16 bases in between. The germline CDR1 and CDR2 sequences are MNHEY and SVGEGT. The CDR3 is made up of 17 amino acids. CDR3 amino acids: CASSAIRGASGANVLTF. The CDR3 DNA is TGTGCCAGCAGCGCTATTCGGGGGGCGTCTGGGGCCAACGTCCTGACTTTC.

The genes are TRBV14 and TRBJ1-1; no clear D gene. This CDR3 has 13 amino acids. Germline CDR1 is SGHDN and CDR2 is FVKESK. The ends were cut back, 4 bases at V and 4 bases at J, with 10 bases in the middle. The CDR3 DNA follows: TGTGCCAGCAGCCCCTCCCGGTTCACTGAAGCTTTCTTT. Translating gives CASSPSRFTEAFF.

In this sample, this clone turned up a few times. CDR3: CASSYSPSGSDTQYF. The CDR3 DNA follows: TGTGCCAGCAGTTACTCGCCTAGCGGGAGCGATACGCAGTATTTT. This chain uses TRBV6-5 with TRBJ2-3; 10 bases are a match to TRBD2. The CDR3 totals 15 residues. Germline V gene lookup returns CDR1 MNHEY and CDR2 SVGAGI. The V and J ends lost 0 bases and 6 bases, in that order; junction bases with no gene match: 3.

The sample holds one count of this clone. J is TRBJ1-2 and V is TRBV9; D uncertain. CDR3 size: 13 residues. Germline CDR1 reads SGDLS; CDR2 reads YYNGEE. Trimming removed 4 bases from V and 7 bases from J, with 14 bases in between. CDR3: CASSPREEGGYTF. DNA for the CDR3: TGTGCCAGCAGCCCCCGTGAGGAGGGTGGCTACACCTTC.

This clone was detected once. The CDR3 spells CASSHGTSGILSSYEQYF. In nucleotides, the CDR3 is TGTGCCAGCAGCCACGGGACTAGCGGGATCCTTAGCTCCTACGAGCAGTACTTC. The gene calls are TRBV14 and TRBJ2-7; 13 nucleotides agree with TRBD2. Germline CDR1 and CDR2: SGHDN and FVKESK. The CDR3 spans 18 residues. The ends lost 3 bases at V and 0 bases at J; junction bases unmatched: 8.

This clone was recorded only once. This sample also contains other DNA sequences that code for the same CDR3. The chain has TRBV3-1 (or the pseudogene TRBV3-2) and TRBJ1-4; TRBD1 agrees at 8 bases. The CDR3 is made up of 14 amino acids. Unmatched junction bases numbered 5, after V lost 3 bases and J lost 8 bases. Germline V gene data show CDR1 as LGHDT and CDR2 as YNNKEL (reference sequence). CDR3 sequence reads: CASSQQGAGEKLFF. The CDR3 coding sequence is TGTGCCAGCAGCCAGCAGGGGGCGGGGGAAAAACTGTTTTTT.

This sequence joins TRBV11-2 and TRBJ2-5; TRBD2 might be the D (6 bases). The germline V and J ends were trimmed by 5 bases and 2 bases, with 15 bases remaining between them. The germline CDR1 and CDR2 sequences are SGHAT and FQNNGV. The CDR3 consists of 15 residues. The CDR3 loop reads CASSPRGWGQETQYF. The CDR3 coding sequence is TGTGCCAGCAGCCCTCGGGGGTGGGGGCAAGAGACCCAGTACTTC. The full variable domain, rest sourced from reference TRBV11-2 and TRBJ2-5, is EAGVAQSPRYKIIEKRQSVAFWCNPISGHATLYWYQQILGQGPKLLIQFQNNGVVDDSQLPKDRFSAERLKGVDSTLKIQPAKLEDSAVYLCASSPRGWGQETQYFGPGTRLLVL.